This T cell receptor beta chain appears in the sequencing data of a study of vaccination effects on CD4 cells after COVID-19. Whole-study findings and limits: The study got few convalescent patients and did not collect any early post-infection timepoints. Whether induced by infection or by vaccine, clones showed marked clonal contraction late after vaccination. There was only 1 of 255 vaccine-induced clones in healthy vaccinees that cross-reacted with common cold coronaviruses.

The CDR3 totals 19 residues. CDR1 MNHNY and CDR2 SVGAGI come from the germline V gene (reference sequence). J was trimmed by 1 base and V by 5 bases; bases with no gene match: 16. Notes on this clone: Its antigen is not identified.

Repertoires were generated with immunoSEQ multiplex PCR, while TCRdb's copy carries only in-frame clones and drops some. The sample has about 52,000 clones, 75% to 80% seen once; the top ten hold 5% to 7%. Before sequencing, viral peptide pools were used by the ViraFEST assay to expand antigen-specific CD4+ T cells. Culture proceeded for 10 days, and CD4+ T cells were then isolated. Negative nucleocapsid antibody tests before and after vaccination confirmed no previous SARS-CoV-2 infection. At days 3 and 7, half of the medium was exchanged for IL-2 medium. This receptor was obtained from a human donor who received a COVID-19 vaccine. The sequences come from CD4+ T cells from PBMCs cultured with HCoV-OC43 spike peptides, collected before COVID-19 vaccination. Subset defined: HCoV-OC43 spike overlapping peptide pool stimulation. The rearrangement joins TRBV6-6 to TRBJ1-2, with TRBD1 matching over 10 bases. CDR3 residues: CASSPSFRDRGYSNYGYTF. CDR3 coding DNA: TGTGCCAGCAGTCCCTCCTTCCGGGACAGGGGTTATAGTAACTATGGCTACACCTTC.